These 22 T cell receptor beta chains came from one sample sequenced in a study of early T cells in non-severe SARS-CoV-2 infection. Each CDR3 protein gets one entry after TCRdb re-called the 5' RACE reads with MiXCR. The sample holds 37,000 or so distinct CDR3 sequences, approximately 5.9% seen once. Material: whole blood. The receptors derive from an adult who was a healthcare worker with PCR-confirmed SARS-CoV-2 infection or an uninfected control (not recorded which).

A few counts support this clonotype. The chain couples TRBV7-9 to TRBJ2-1; the D gene could be TRBD1 or TRBD2 (5 bases each). Between the trimmed V and J ends, which lost 3 bases and 10 bases, there was a span of 16 bases. Germline loops: CDR1 SEHNR, CDR2 FQNEAQ (reference sequence). The CDR3 extends over 14 amino acids. In DNA, the CDR3 is TGTGCCAGCAGCTTCACGGAAAAGGGGACCGAGCAGTTCTTC. Its protein product is CASSFTEKGTEQFF.

There are many counts of this clonotype. This chain uses TRBV7-2 with TRBJ2-7; D is ambiguous. This CDR3 spans 13 amino acids. Per the germline V gene, CDR1 is SGHTA and CDR2 is FQGNSA. The ends were cut back, 1 base at V and 5 bases at J, with 9 bases in the middle. The DNA for the CDR3 is TGTGCCAGCAGCTTAGAGGGTTACGACGAGCAGTACTTC. Translating it yields CASSLEGYDEQYF.

This clonotype showed up many times. CDR3: CASSIDLRTGERRTGELFF. CDR3 bases: TGTGCCAGTAGTATAGATCTTAGGACAGGAGAAAGACGCACCGGGGAGCTGTTTTTT. The chain links TRBV19 to TRBJ2-2; the match to TRBD1 covers 7 bases. CDR1 and CDR2 (germline): LNHDA, SQIVND (reference sequence). With 0 bases clipped from V and 4 bases from J, the junction kept 14 bases outside the gene matches. The CDR3 extends over 19 amino acids.

This clonotype was recorded many times. The V call is TRBV6-4, the J call TRBJ2-2; D is unresolved. This CDR3 is 15 amino acids long. Germline V CDR1 and CDR2: MRHNA, SNTAGT. V lost 0 bases, J lost 1 base, and 6 bases lay in between. The CDR3 DNA sequence: TGTGCCAGCAGTGACTCCCCGGGGAACACCGGGGAGCTGTTTTTT. This sequence encodes CASSDSPGNTGELFF.

This clonotype was seen repeatedly, ten times or more. The rearrangement uses TRBV20-1 and TRBJ2-7; D is uncertain. Trimming cost V 3 bases and J 2 bases, with 5 bases left between them. CDR1 is DFQATT and CDR2 is SNEGSKA in the germline V gene (reference sequence). This CDR3 is 11 amino acids long. The CDR3 loop is CSASAPYEQYF. CDR3 in DNA: TGCAGTGCTAGTGCACCCTACGAGCAGTACTTC.

This clonotype was detected a few times. The chain links TRBV5-4 to TRBJ2-1; no clear D gene. Germline V gives CDR1 SGHNT, CDR2 YYREEE (reference sequence). This CDR3 spans 16 amino acids. The V end lost 0 bases, the J end lost 9 bases, and 19 bases lay between the germline ends. CDR3 nucleotides: TGTGCCAGCAGCTTGGTGATCGGCGTCGGGTCCGGTGAGCAGTTCTTC. It encodes CASSLVIGVGSGEQFF.

This clonotype was observed at least ten times. The chain employs TRBV5-1 and TRBJ2-5; 14 bases agree with TRBD2. V trimming: 4 bases; J trimming: 5 bases; junction bases outside the gene matches: 7. The CDR3 runs to 16 residues. Per germline, CDR1 SGHRS and CDR2 YFSETQ. The CDR3 DNA sequence: TGCGCCAGCAGCGCTATGACTAGCGGGAGGGGTGAGACCCAGTACTTC. It encodes CASSAMTSGRGETQYF. Full variable domain (remainder filled in from reference TRBV5-1 and TRBJ2-5): KAGVTQTPRYLIKTRGQQVTLSCSPISGHRSVSWYQQTPGQGLQFLFEYFSETQRNKGNFPGRFSGRQFSNSRSEMNVSTLELGDSALYLCASSAMTSGRGETQYFGPGTRLLVL.

This rearrangement joins TRBV6-1 to TRBJ2-2; D gene uncertain. Germline V gene lookup returns CDR1 MNHNS and CDR2 SASEGT. With 7 bases removed from V and 7 bases from J, the gap between germline ends came to 10 bases. This CDR3 contains 12 residues. The CDR3 loop reads CASKAGVGELFF. The DNA for the CDR3 is TGTGCCAGCAAGGCAGGCGTCGGGGAGCTGTTTTTT.

This clonotype was recorded many times. The CDR3 region is CASPSKTGDTGELFF. The CDR3 DNA reads TGTGCCAGCCCGTCGAAGACAGGGGACACCGGGGAGCTGTTTTTT. This chain links TRBV6-1 with TRBJ2-2; 8 nucleotides agree with TRBD1. This CDR3 comprises 15 residues. Per germline, CDR1 MNHNS and CDR2 SASEGT. Germline trimming cut 8 bases from V and 3 bases from J; bases unmatched to any gene: 8.

In its sample, this clonotype was seen a few times. The J gene is TRBJ2-5, the V gene TRBV11-2; possible D gene TRBD1, 6 bases. In germline, CDR1 is SGHAT, CDR2 FQNNGV. CDR3 length: 14 amino acids. V lost 5 bases to trimming and J lost 3 bases, with 13 bases between them. The chain's CDR3 is CASSPRTDKETQYF. CDR3 bases: TGTGCCAGCAGCCCGAGGACAGACAAAGAGACCCAGTACTTC.

This clonotype was found many times. This chain uses TRBV4-2 with TRBJ2-5; possible D gene TRBD2, 6 bases. Trimming left V 0 bases short and J 5 bases short, with 16 bases between. CDR1 LGHNA and CDR2 YNFKEQ come from the germline V gene. The CDR3 loop spans 16 amino acids. The CDR3 spells CASSQDPGELGETQYF. The CDR3 coding sequence is TGTGCCAGCAGCCAAGATCCGGGGGAATTGGGGGAGACCCAGTACTTC.

This clonotype was picked up many times. The chain combines TRBV7-6 with TRBJ2-7; TRBD2 matches 7 bases. After removal of 1 base from V and 2 bases from J, the junction contained 11 bases not matched to a gene. Germline V gene lookup returns CDR1 SGHVS and CDR2 FNYEAQ. The CDR3 spans 17 residues. As DNA, the CDR3 is TGTGCCAGCAGCTTAGGAATCCCGGGAGGAGCGACCTACGAGCAGTACTTC. It specifies CASSLGIPGGATYEQYF.

The table lists this clonotype with a count of one. DNA for the CDR3: TGCAGCGTTGAAGATGTAAAGCGGGGACGACAAGAGACCCAGTACTTC. As protein: CSVEDVKRGRQETQYF. V usage is TRBV29-1 and J usage is TRBJ2-5; 7 nucleotides match TRBD2. The germline gives CDR1 SQVTM, CDR2 ANQGSEA. V lost 0 bases, J lost 2 bases, and 9 bases stayed unmatched. The CDR3 totals 16 residues.

This clonotype was observed at least ten times. The chain combines TRBV11-2 with TRBJ2-7; TRBD2 matches at 8 bases. This CDR3 comprises 17 residues. The ends lost 3 bases at V and 2 bases at J; junction bases unmatched: 12. Germline assignment: CDR1 SGHAT and CDR2 FQNNGV. The CDR3 loop is CASSFRRGSSGTYEQYF. CDR3 nucleotides: TGTGCCAGCAGCTTTCGGAGGGGGAGTAGCGGGACCTACGAGCAGTACTTC.

This clonotype was observed many times. The chain combines TRBV3-1 with TRBJ1-2; D is ambiguous. Trimming stripped 2 bases from V and 4 bases from J, with 8 bases between. The CDR3 is made up of 13 amino acids. Germline CDR1 and CDR2: LGHDT and YNNKEL (reference sequence). CDR3 nucleotide sequence: TGTGCCAGCAGCCAAATCACATTCTATGGCTACACCTTC. Translated, it gives CASSQITFYGYTF.

At least ten counts were recorded for this clonotype. This sequence joins TRBV7-9 and TRBJ2-1, with TRBD1 matching 7 bases. V dropped 3 bases and J dropped 2; count of bases not matched to a gene: 4. Germline V gene sequence: CDR1 SEHNR, CDR2 FQNEAQ (reference sequence). The CDR3 spans 15 residues. As DNA, the CDR3 is TGTGCCAGCAGCTTTGGACAGGTTGCCTACAATGAGCAGTTCTTC. Protein: CASSFGQVAYNEQFF.

The table lists this clonotype with many counts. V usage is TRBV10-1 and J usage is TRBJ2-7, with D possibly TRBD1 on 6 matching bases. From germline, CDR1 is WNHNN and CDR2 SYGVQD (reference sequence). Trimming shortened V by 5 bases and J by 6 bases, and 11 bases separated the two germline ends. CDR3 length equals 12 residues. The CDR3 loop is CASSPMGAEQYF. Here the CDR3 DNA reads TGCGCCAGCAGTCCCATGGGGGCCGAGCAGTACTTC.

This clonotype was seen many times. J is TRBJ1-5 and V is TRBV5-1; D gene unclear. The CDR3 contains 15 residues. Trimming removed 0 bases at V and 4 bases at J, with 11 bases between. Germline CDR1 is SGHRS and CDR2 is YFSETQ. The CDR3 reads CASSLEPGVNQPQHF. The CDR3 bases are TGCGCCAGCAGCTTGGAGCCAGGCGTTAATCAGCCCCAGCATTTT. Full variable domain (rest looked up from reference TRBV5-1 and TRBJ1-5): KAGVTQTPRYLIKTRGQQVTLSCSPISGHRSVSWYQQTPGQGLQFLFEYFSETQRNKGNFPGRFSGRQFSNSRSEMNVSTLELGDSALYLCASSLEPGVNQPQHFGDGTRLSIL.

This clonotype came up many times. The rearrangement joins TRBV18 to TRBJ2-7; D is uncertain. The ends were cut back, 3 bases at V and 0 bases at J, with 6 bases in the middle. From germline, CDR1 is KGHSH and CDR2 LQKENI. This CDR3 comprises 13 residues. In DNA, the CDR3 is TGTGCCAGCTCACCGTCTAGCTCCTACGAGCAGTACTTC. This translates into CASSPSSSYEQYF.

The sample holds a few counts of this clonotype. The rearrangement uses TRBV28 and TRBJ2-6; D gene uncertain. In germline, CDR1 is MDHEN, CDR2 SYDVKM. Trimming took 2 bases from V and 0 from J, leaving 11 bases between them. The CDR3 has 17 residues. The CDR3 region is CASSLPKVFSGANVLTF. The CDR3 DNA follows: TGTGCCAGCAGTTTACCAAAGGTGTTCTCTGGGGCCAACGTCCTGACTTTC.

This clonotype was seen repeatedly, ten times or more. V usage is TRBV27 and J usage is TRBJ1-5; a weak D match, TRBD1 (5 bases). Germline values: CDR1 MNHEY, CDR2 SMNVEV (reference sequence). With 8 bases removed from V and 2 bases from J, the gap between germline ends came to 19 bases. The CDR3 is 16 residues long. The CDR3 sequence: CASQSRRGAGNQPQHF. The CDR3 DNA is TGTGCCAGCCAATCTCGACGCGGGGCAGGCAATCAGCCCCAGCATTTT.

Ten or more counts support this clonotype. The J gene is TRBJ1-1, the V gene TRBV27; no clear D. Trimming removed 2 bases from V and 1 base from J, with 5 bases in between. The CDR3 has 13 amino acids. The germline V gene has CDR1 MNHEY and CDR2 SMNVEV (reference sequence). Written as DNA, the CDR3 is TGTGCCAGCAGTTTACAATGGAACACTGAAGCTTTCTTT. It codes for CASSLQWNTEAFF.